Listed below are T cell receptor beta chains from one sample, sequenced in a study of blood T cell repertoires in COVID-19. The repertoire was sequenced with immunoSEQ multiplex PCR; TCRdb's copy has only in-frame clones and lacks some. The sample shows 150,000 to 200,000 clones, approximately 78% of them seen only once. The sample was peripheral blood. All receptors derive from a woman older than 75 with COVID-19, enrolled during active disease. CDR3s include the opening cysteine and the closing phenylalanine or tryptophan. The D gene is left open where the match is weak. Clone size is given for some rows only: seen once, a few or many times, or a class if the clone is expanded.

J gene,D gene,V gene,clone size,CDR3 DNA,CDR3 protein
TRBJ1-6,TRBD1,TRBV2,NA,TGTGCCAGCAGTGTCTCGGACAGGAAAATCTCACCCCTCCACTTT,CASSVSDRKISPLHF
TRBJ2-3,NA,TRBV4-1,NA,TGCGCCAGCAGCCAACTAGGGGGTAATACAGATACGCAGTATTTT,CASSQLGGNTDTQYF
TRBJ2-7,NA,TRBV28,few,TGTGCCAGCAGTTGGGCAGGGAATTACGAGCAGTACTTC,CASSWAGNYEQYF
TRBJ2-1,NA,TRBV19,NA,TGTGCCAGTAGTACCGACAGGACCTCCTACAATGAGCAGTTCTTC,CASSTDRTSYNEQFF
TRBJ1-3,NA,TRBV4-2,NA,TGTGCCAGCAGCCTAATGGGGGGCTCTGGAAACACCATATATTTT,CASSLMGGSGNTIYF
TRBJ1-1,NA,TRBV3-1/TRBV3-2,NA,TGTGCCAGCAGCCAAGGGGGACAGAACACTGAAGCTTTCTTT,CASSQGGQNTEAFF
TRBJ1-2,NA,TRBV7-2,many,TGTGCCAGCAACAAAGAAAGGAGGGGCTACACCTTC,CASNKERRGYTF
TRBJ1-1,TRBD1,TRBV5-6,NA,TGTGCCAGCAGGGGGACAGGACAGAACACTGAAGCTTTCTTT,CASRGTGQNTEAFF
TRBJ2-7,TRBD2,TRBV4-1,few,TGCGCCAGCAGCCAGAATAGCGGGAGTCGATACGAGCAGTACTTC,CASSQNSGSRYEQYF
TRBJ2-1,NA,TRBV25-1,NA,TGTGCCAGCAGTGACCCACGGGGATCCTACAATGAGCAGTTCTTC,CASSDPRGSYNEQFF
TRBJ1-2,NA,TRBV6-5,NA,TGTGCCAGCAGTTACTCTACAGGTGGGGGGTATGGCTACACCTTC,CASSYSTGGGYGYTF
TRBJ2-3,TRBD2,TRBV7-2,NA,TGTGCCAGCAGCCTTAGCGGGGGGGCCCCAGATACGCAGTATTTT,CASSLSGGAPDTQYF
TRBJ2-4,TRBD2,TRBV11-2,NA,TGTGCCAGCAGCTTAGATGCGGGAGGGGGGAACATTCAGTACTTC,CASSLDAGGGNIQYF
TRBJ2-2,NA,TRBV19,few,TGTGCCAGTAGTATAGCGGGGATCAACACCGGGGAGCTGTTTTTT,CASSIAGINTGELFF
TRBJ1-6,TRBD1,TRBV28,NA,TGTGCCAGCAGTACCGGGACAGGGCGTATTTCACCCCTCCACTTT,CASSTGTGRISPLHF
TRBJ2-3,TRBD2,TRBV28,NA,TGTGCCACCACACTATTAGCGGGAAGGACAGATACGCAGTATTTT,CATTLLAGRTDTQYF
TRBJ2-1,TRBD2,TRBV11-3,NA,TGTGCCAGCAGCCCCCGGACTAGCGGGTATGAGCAGTTCTTC,CASSPRTSGYEQFF
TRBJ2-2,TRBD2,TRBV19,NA,TGTGCCAGTAGTAATCCGCGGGGGGGCCTTGTTGCCGGGGAGCTGTTTTTT,CASSNPRGGLVAGELFF
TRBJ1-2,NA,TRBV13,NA,TGTGCCAGCAGCCCCCTACAGGGAAACTATGGCTACACCTTC,CASSPLQGNYGYTF
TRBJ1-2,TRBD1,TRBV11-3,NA,TGTGCCAGCAGCTCCGGGACAGGGGGCGAGAAGGGCTATGGCTACACCTTC,CASSSGTGGEKGYGYTF
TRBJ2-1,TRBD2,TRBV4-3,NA,TGCGCCAGCAGCCGCGGGGGGCCAGACTACTCCTACAATGAGCAGTTCTTC,CASSRGGPDYSYNEQFF
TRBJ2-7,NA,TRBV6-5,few,TGTGCCAGCAGACTGTTCTACGAGCAGTACTTC,CASRLFYEQYF
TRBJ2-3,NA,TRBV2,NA,TGTGCCAGCGAACAGCGCACAGATACGCAGTATTTT,CASEQRTDTQYF
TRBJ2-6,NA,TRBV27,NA,TGTGCCAGCAGTTCAGACAGCATTTACTCTGGGGCCAACGTCCTGACTTTC,CASSSDSIYSGANVLTF
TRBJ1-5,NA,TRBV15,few,TGTGCCACCAGCAGAGGGGGAGGGAGCAATCAGCCCCAGCATTTT,CATSRGGGSNQPQHF
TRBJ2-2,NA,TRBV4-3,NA,TGCGCCAGCAGCCAAGCTCACAGGGACACCGGGGAGCTGTTTTTT,CASSQAHRDTGELFF
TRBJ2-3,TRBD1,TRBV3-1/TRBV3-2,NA,TGTGCCACTATGGGACAGGGGGCCAGCACAGATACGCAGTATTTT,CATMGQGASTDTQYF
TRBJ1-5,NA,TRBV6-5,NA,TGTGCCAGCAACTTCAGGCCACAGCCCCAGCATTTT,CASNFRPQPQHF
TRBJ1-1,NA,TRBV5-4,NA,TGTGCCAGCAGCTTAACCCCCCCGGGGGTGGCTTTCTTT,CASSLTPPGVAFF
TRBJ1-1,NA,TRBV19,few,TGTGCCAGTAGTATACAGCCTCAAAGTGGGCTTGAAGCTTTCTTT,CASSIQPQSGLEAFF
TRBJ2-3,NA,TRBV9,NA,TGTGCCAGCAGCGTAGCCCCAGGGGGGTTCACAGATACGCAGTATTTT,CASSVAPGGFTDTQYF
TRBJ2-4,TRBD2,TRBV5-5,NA,TGTGCCAGCAGCTGGGAGGGACTAGCGGGCGGCATTCAGTACTTC,CASSWEGLAGGIQYF
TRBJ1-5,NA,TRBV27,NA,TGTGCCAGCAGAGGGGGGGGACAGCCCCAGCATTTT,CASRGGGQPQHF
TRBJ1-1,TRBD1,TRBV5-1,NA,TGCGCCAGCAGCTTGGGGACAGGGCAAGCTTTCTTT,CASSLGTGQAFF
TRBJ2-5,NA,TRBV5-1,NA,TGCGCCAGCAGCTTGGGCAGCCAAGAGACCCAGTACTTC,CASSLGSQETQYF
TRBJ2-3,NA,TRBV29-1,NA,TGCAGCGTTTGGCAAGATACGCAGTATTTT,CSVWQDTQYF
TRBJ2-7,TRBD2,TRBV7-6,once,TGTGCCAGCAGCCTAGTTAGCGGGGAAACCTACGAGCAGTACTTC,CASSLVSGETYEQYF
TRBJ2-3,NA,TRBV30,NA,TGTGCCTGGAGTGCAACTAGGCAAAGCACAGATACGCAGTATTTT,CAWSATRQSTDTQYF
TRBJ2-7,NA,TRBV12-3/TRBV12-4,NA,TGTGCCAGCAGTTTAATCAACGAGCAGTACTTC,CASSLINEQYF
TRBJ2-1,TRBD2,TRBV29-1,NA,TGCAGCGTTGTTGGACTAGCGGGAGGAAGGTACAATGAGCAGTTCTTC,CSVVGLAGGRYNEQFF
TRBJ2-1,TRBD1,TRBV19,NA,TGTGCCAGTAGTGCGCGACAGGGAAGCTATGAGCAGTTCTTC,CASSARQGSYEQFF
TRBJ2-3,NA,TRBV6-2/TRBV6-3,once,TGTGCCAGCAGTTACTCGGAGGTCGGAGGCCCAGATACGCAGTATTTT,CASSYSEVGGPDTQYF
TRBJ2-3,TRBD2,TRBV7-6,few,TGTGCCAGCAGCTTAGGGCTAGCGGGCCCCCTACATACGCAGTATTTT,CASSLGLAGPLHTQYF
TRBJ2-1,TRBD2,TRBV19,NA,TGTGCCAGTAGGATGGGGAGTGCTAGCGGGGCCCTCCGGGGATACAATGAGCAGTTCTTC,CASRMGSASGALRGYNEQFF
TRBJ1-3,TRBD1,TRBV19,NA,TGTGCCAGTAGTATCCCCCAGACAGGGACTGGAAACACCATATATTTT,CASSIPQTGTGNTIYF
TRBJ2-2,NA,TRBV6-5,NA,TGTGCCAGCCGAGGGGGAGACCCCGGGGAGCTGTTTTTT,CASRGGDPGELFF
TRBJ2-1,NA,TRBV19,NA,TGTGCCAGTAGCGCCGGGTGGGCGGGGTTCAATGAGCAGTTCTTC,CASSAGWAGFNEQFF
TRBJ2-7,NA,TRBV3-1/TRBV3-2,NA,TGTGCCAGCAGCCAAGATAGAGGGCAGTCTGGGGAGCAGTACTTC,CASSQDRGQSGEQYF
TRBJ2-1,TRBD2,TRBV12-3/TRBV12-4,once,TGTGCCAGCAGTTTGGGGCTAGCGGGGTCTCCGTTCTTC,CASSLGLAGSPFF
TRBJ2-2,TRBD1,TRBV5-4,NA,TGTGCCAGCAGCGCTCCGGGACAGGTCGCGGCCGGGGAGCTGTTTTTT,CASSAPGQVAAGELFF
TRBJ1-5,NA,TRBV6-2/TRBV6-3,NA,TGTGCCAGCAGTTACGCCGGCGGATATAGCAATCAGCCCCAGCATTTT,CASSYAGGYSNQPQHF
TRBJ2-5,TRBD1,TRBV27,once,TGTGCCAGCAGTCCCCTTTCAACAGGGGGCGGTGAGACCCAGTACTTC,CASSPLSTGGGETQYF
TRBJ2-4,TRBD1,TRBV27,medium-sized,TGTGCCAGCAGTTTCCCGGACAGGAACATTCAGTACTTC,CASSFPDRNIQYF
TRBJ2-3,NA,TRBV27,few,TGTGCCAGCAGTTCACTGGCGGTTCCAGATACGCAGTATTTT,CASSSLAVPDTQYF
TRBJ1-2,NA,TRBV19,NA,TGTGCCAGTAGTATAGGACTGGGGCGGCGAGCTAACTATGGCTACACCTTC,CASSIGLGRRANYGYTF
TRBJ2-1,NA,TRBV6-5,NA,TGTGCCAGCAGTCCTAGCGAACTTACTGGCGATGAGCAGTTCTTC,CASSPSELTGDEQFF
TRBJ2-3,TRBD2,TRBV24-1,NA,TGTGCCACCAGTGACCATTGGACTCCGGGACTAGAGGGCACAGATACGCAGTATTTT,CATSDHWTPGLEGTDTQYF
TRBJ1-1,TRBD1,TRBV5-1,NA,TGCGCCGCAGCCTCGACAGGGGCCGGGGTGAACACTGAAGCTTTCTTT,CAAASTGAGVNTEAFF
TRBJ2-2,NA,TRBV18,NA,TGTGCCAGCTCACCCAGGGGCGACACCGGGGAGCTGTTTTTT,CASSPRGDTGELFF